This T cell receptor (beta chain) was documented in a study of T cells in Graves' hyperthyroidism and ophthalmopathy. Findings of the study overall: Most clonotypes expanded in thyroid above 0.001 were likewise present in blood. Classification by a 13 V-J model distinguished ophthalmopathy from stable hyperthyroidism.

The CDR3 runs to 17 residues. Trimming removed 0 bases from V and 0 bases from J, with 12 bases in between. There were TCR beta CDR3 regions amplified from RNA transcripts. Initially, a first-round RT-PCR of the TCR CDR3 employed the HTBI primer set. MiXCR, applied by TCRdb to the multiplex PCR reads, yields one record per CDR3 protein. The sample includes 350,000 to 500,000 distinct CDR3 sequences, roughly an eighth seen only once; the top ten take 5% to 6.5%. Cells are PBMCs isolated from 10 ml of fresh blood. This clonotype was recorded a few times. As yet, its antigen is unknown. This chain uses TRBV12-3 or TRBV12-4 with TRBJ1-3; TRBD1 is a possible D gene (5 bases). The clonotype was recovered from a woman aged 18-35 years with Graves' hyperthyroidism. Material: blood. DNA for the CDR3: TGTGCCAGCAGTTTAGCCCCCGGGACCTACTCTGGAAACACCATATATTTT. Encoded protein: CASSLAPGTYSGNTIYF.